This passage covers 29 T cell receptor beta chains from one sample sequenced in a study of tumor T cells in aggressive B-cell lymphoma. Repertoires were generated with immunoSEQ multiplex PCR, while TCRdb's copy carries only in-frame clones and drops some. Among 2,500 to 3,500 clones, 70% to 85% were seen once, and the ten largest hold roughly a sixth. Sequenced material: tumor tissue. Receptors were obtained from an adult with diffuse large B cell lymphoma.

The chain's CDR3 is CASSPGGTASTDTQYF. Written as DNA, the CDR3 is TGTGCCAGCAGCCCAGGAGGGACAGCCAGCACAGATACGCAGTATTTT. The rearrangement uses TRBV5-4 and TRBJ2-3, with TRBD1 as a possible D gene (7 bases). Looked up from germline, CDR1 is SGHNT and CDR2 is YYREEE (reference sequence). V lost 4 bases, J lost 0 bases, and 15 bases lay in between. CDR3 size: 16 residues.

Only one count was recorded for this clone. The chain carries TRBV5-6 and TRBJ2-3; TRBD1 aligns across 9 bases. Per the germline V gene, CDR1 is SGHDT and CDR2 is YYEEEE. V lost 4 bases, J lost 3 bases, and 6 bases stayed unmatched. The CDR3 is 15 residues long. CDR3 sequence (DNA): TGTGCCAGCAGCGCCCCAGACAGGGGGACAGATACGCAGTATTTT. It encodes CASSAPDRGTDTQYF.

V gene TRBV30 combines with J gene TRBJ2-7; no clear D gene. The CDR3 is made up of 14 amino acids. From germline, CDR1 is GTSNPN and CDR2 SVGIG (reference sequence). The V end was cut by 3 bases, the J end by 0 bases, with 12 bases between. CDR3 loop: CAWSRQPSSYEQYF. In DNA form, the CDR3 reads TGTGCCTGGAGCAGGCAGCCGAGCTCCTACGAGCAGTACTTC.

V gene TRBV5-1 combines with J gene TRBJ2-5; D unclear. The CDR3 is made up of 13 amino acids. Germline V gene lookup returns CDR1 SGHRS and CDR2 YFSETQ. Trimming pared 4 bases from V and 3 bases from J, leaving 10 bases between. Here the CDR3 DNA reads TGCGCCAGCAGCACTGACTCGAAAGAGACCCAGTACTTC. Amino acids: CASSTDSKETQYF. The full variable domain, its missing parts supplied by reference TRBV5-1 and TRBJ2-5, is KAGVTQTPRYLIKTRGQQVTLSCSPISGHRSVSWYQQTPGQGLQFLFEYFSETQRNKGNFPGRFSGRQFSNSRSEMNVSTLELGDSALYLCASSTDSKETQYFGPGTRLLVL.

In its sample, this clone is hyperexpanded. Different DNA sequences within this sample yield the same CDR3. The J gene is TRBJ1-4, the V gene TRBV4-1; possibly TRBD1 for D (5 bases). Germline CDR1 and CDR2: MGHRA and YSYEKL. V was clipped by 4 bases and J by 5 bases, with 14 bases between them. The CDR3 loop spans 15 amino acids. Written as DNA, the CDR3 is TGCGCCAGCAGCCTACACGACAGCGAGAATGAAAAACTGTTTTTT. This sequence encodes CASSLHDSENEKLFF.

This clone was seen a single time. The CDR3 region is CASSLRDEQYF. The CDR3 nucleotides are TGTGCCAGCAGCTTACGCGACGAGCAGTACTTC. V is TRBV11-2 and J is TRBJ2-7, with D hard to call. Trimming left V 2 bases short and J 5 bases short, with 4 bases between. Germline V gives CDR1 SGHAT, CDR2 FQNNGV. The CDR3 contains 11 residues.

This chain uses TRBV7-8 with TRBJ1-1; TRBD1 agrees at 8 bases. This CDR3 is 15 amino acids long. Germline V gene data show CDR1 as SGHVS and CDR2 as FQNEAQ. The trim removed 0 bases at V and 5 bases at J, leaving 5 bases unmatched. CDR3 amino acids: CASSLAGTGVTEAFF. CDR3 bases: TGTGCCAGCAGCTTAGCTGGGACAGGCGTGACTGAAGCTTTCTTT.

This clone was counted once. The gene calls are TRBV30 and TRBJ1-2, with TRBD1 identical over 8 bases. Germline-derived CDR1 and CDR2 are GTSNPN and SVGIG (reference sequence). The CDR3 is made up of 13 amino acids. Germline trimming cut 4 bases from V and 8 bases from J; bases unmatched to any gene: 9. The CDR3 loop reads CAWTLGAGGGYTF. CDR3 in DNA: TGTGCCTGGACCCTAGGGGCAGGGGGCGGCTACACCTTC. Complete variable domain (other parts from reference TRBV30 and TRBJ1-2): SQTIHQWPATLVQPVGSPLSLECTVEGTSNPNLYWYRQAAGRGLQLLFYSVGIGQISSEVPQNLSASRPQDRQFILSSKKLLLSDSGFYLCAWTLGAGGGYTFGSGTRLTVV.

This clone was counted only a few times. This sequence joins TRBV2 and TRBJ1-5; 7 nucleotides agree with TRBD1. The CDR3 totals 16 residues. CDR1 and CDR2 (germline): SNHLY, FYNNEI. With V trimmed by 4 bases and J by 5 bases, 11 bases remained unmatched. The CDR3 DNA reads TGTGCCAGCAGTGGGGGCGAGGGGGCGGGCGATCAGCCCCAGCATTTT. Its translation: CASSGGEGAGDQPQHF.

In its sample, this clone was seen a few times. The chain couples TRBV7-9 to TRBJ1-3, with 8 positions matching TRBD1. Looked up from germline, CDR1 is SEHNR and CDR2 is FQNEAQ (reference sequence). J lost 0 bases, V lost 4 bases, and 2 bases had no gene match. The CDR3 totals 15 residues. CDR3 protein: CASSWTGSSGNTIYF. DNA of the CDR3: TGTGCCAGCAGCTGGACAGGGTCCTCTGGAAACACCATATATTTT. The full variable domain, completed using reference TRBV7-9 and TRBJ1-3, is DTGVSQNPRHKITKRGQNVTFRCDPISEHNRLYWYRQTLGQGPEFLTYFQNEAQLEKSRLLSDRFSAERPKGSFSTLEIQRTEQGDSAMYLCASSWTGSSGNTIYFGEGSWLTVV.

This chain connects TRBV18 to TRBJ2-7, with 9 bases fitting TRBD1. CDR1 is KGHSH, CDR2 LQKENI, per germline. This CDR3 comprises 15 residues. J was trimmed by 7 bases and V by 1 base; bases with no gene match: 8. CDR3 region: CASSPQGTGSGEQYF. For the CDR3, the DNA is TGTGCCAGCTCACCACAGGGGACAGGGTCGGGAGAGCAGTACTTC. Variable domain in full (rest from reference TRBV18 and TRBJ2-7): NAGVMQNPRHLVRRRGQEARLRCSPMKGHSHVYWYRQLPEEGLKFMVYLQKENIIDESGMPKERFSAEFPKEGPSILRIQQVVRGDSAAYFCASSPQGTGSGEQYFGPGTRLTVT.

This sequence joins TRBV19 and TRBJ2-5, with TRBD1 matching 8 bases. Trimming took 7 bases from V and 5 from J; bases not matched to a gene: 6. CDR1 LNHDA and CDR2 SQIVND come from the germline V gene (reference sequence). The CDR3 loop spans 13 amino acids. CDR3 protein: CASTGQGHETQYF. CDR3 in DNA: TGTGCCAGTACCGGACAGGGCCATGAGACCCAGTACTTC.

This rearrangement joins TRBV12-5 to TRBJ2-1, with a weak D call TRBD2 (7 bases). The V and J ends lost 6 bases and 8 bases respectively, with 17 bases between them. From germline, CDR1 is LGHNT and CDR2 FRNRAP. This CDR3 is built from 14 residues. As DNA, the CDR3 is TGTGCTAGTGGGGAGGGGGGGGCGTTGGATGAGCAGTTCTTC. Its translation: CASGEGGALDEQFF.

The chain links TRBV5-1 to TRBJ2-5, with a tentative D call TRBD2 (5 bases). The CDR3 contains 15 residues. Between the trimmed V and J ends, which lost 4 bases and 11 bases, there was a span of 24 bases. Germline loops: CDR1 SGHRS, CDR2 YFSETQ. In DNA form, the CDR3 reads TGCGCCAGCAGCCTGGCCCTAGCCGTCTCCTATGGGCAGTACTTC. It codes for CASSLALAVSYGQYF. Full variable domain (outside the CDR3, taken from reference TRBV5-1 and TRBJ2-5): KAGVTQTPRYLIKTRGQQVTLSCSPISGHRSVSWYQQTPGQGLQFLFEYFSETQRNKGNFPGRFSGRQFSNSRSEMNVSTLELGDSALYLCASSLALAVSYGQYFGPGTRLLVL.

The chain has TRBV19 and TRBJ2-5; 7 bases agree with TRBD1. The V gene end was trimmed by 7 bases and the J gene end by 3 bases; junction bases not matched to a gene: 2. This CDR3 comprises 12 residues. Germline CDR1 LNHDA, CDR2 SQIVND (reference sequence). CDR3 nucleotides: TGTGCCAGTAACAGGGGAGAAGAGACCCAGTACTTC. This codes for CASNRGEETQYF.

This clone was picked up a small number of times. The chain recombines TRBV2 with TRBJ2-6, with 9 bases identical to TRBD2. V shed 7 bases, J shed 0 bases, and the junction held 13 bases outside the gene matches. This CDR3 contains 19 residues. Germline CDR1 is SNHLY and CDR2 is FYNNEI. CDR3 DNA: TGTGCCAGCACCAGTCGGGGACTAGCCGACCTCTCTGGGGCCAACGTCCTGACTTTC. It is translated as CASTSRGLADLSGANVLTF.

The chain carries TRBV18 and TRBJ1-1; D is unresolved. Germline CDR1 reads KGHSH; CDR2 reads LQKENI. CDR3 length equals 16 residues. V lost 0 bases and J 3 bases, leaving 14 bases between the germline ends. For the CDR3, the DNA is TGTGCCAGCTCACCACCGCGCGGGGTGAGGCACACTGAAGCTTTCTTT. Protein sequence: CASSPPRGVRHTEAFF.

This chain joins TRBV11-2 and TRBJ2-7; D gene unclear. The CDR3 runs to 12 residues. Germline V lookup: CDR1 SGHAT, CDR2 FQNNGV. Trimming pared 2 bases from V and 5 bases from J, leaving 7 bases between. The CDR3 bases are TGTGCCAGCAGCTTATTTAGTGACGAGCAGTACTTC. Its translation: CASSLFSDEQYF.

The V call is TRBV6-1, the J call TRBJ2-1; 10 bases map to TRBD1. Germline CDR1 reads MNHNS; CDR2 reads SASEGT. Losses at the gene ends were 5 bases for V and 4 bases for J; bases not matched to a gene: 2. This CDR3 spans 14 amino acids. DNA of the CDR3: TGTGCCAGCAGTCCGGGACAGGGGTACAATGAGCAGTTCTTC. Protein sequence: CASSPGQGYNEQFF.

This clone was recorded only once. The chain uses TRBV5-6 and TRBJ1-1; D call uncertain. The CDR3 loop spans 15 amino acids. Between the trimmed V and J ends, which lost 2 bases and 0 bases, there was a span of 11 bases. Germline V gene lookup returns CDR1 SGHDT and CDR2 YYEEEE. Written as DNA, the CDR3 is TGTGCCAGCAGCTTAGTTCCCACGGTGAACACTGAAGCTTTCTTT. Translating it yields CASSLVPTVNTEAFF.

V and J are TRBV19 and TRBJ1-3, with 10 bases lining up with TRBD1. Germline loops: CDR1 LNHDA, CDR2 SQIVND (reference sequence). The CDR3 runs 19 residues. The junction had 14 bases not matched to a gene; V was cut back by 6 bases and J by 0 bases. In DNA form, the CDR3 reads TGTGCCAGTAGAACCGGGACAGGGGAGACGGGGCTCTCTGGAAACACCATATATTTT. Protein product: CASRTGTGETGLSGNTIYF.

The rearrangement links TRBV5-8 to TRBJ2-7; 11 bases agree with TRBD1. The CDR3 covers 14 residues. The germline CDR1 and CDR2 sequences are SGHTS and YDEGEE. With V trimmed by 3 bases and J by 7 bases, 6 bases remained unmatched. CDR3 amino acids: CASSYRTGGLEQYF. The CDR3 DNA is TGTGCCAGCAGCTACCGGACAGGGGGCCTGGAGCAGTACTTC.

The chain is built from TRBV5-1 and TRBJ2-1; 9 nucleotides line up with TRBD2. Germline CDR1 SGHRS, CDR2 YFSETQ. J was trimmed by 3 bases and V by 4 bases; bases with no gene match: 5. CDR3 length: 15 amino acids. CDR3 nucleotides: TGCGCCAGCAGCCCGTGGACTAGCGACTACAATGAGCAGTTCTTC. This encodes CASSPWTSDYNEQFF.

The chain employs TRBV4-1 and TRBJ2-7; TRBD1 agrees at 12 bases. Germline assignment: CDR1 MGHRA and CDR2 YSYEKL. The CDR3 has 19 amino acids. V dropped 4 bases and J dropped 3; count of bases not matched to a gene: 16. CDR3 in DNA: TGCGCCAGCAGCCCCGGGACAGGGGGCGCGTCAGGGAATTTCTACGAGCAGTACTTC. Residues: CASSPGTGGASGNFYEQYF.

J is TRBJ1-3 and V is TRBV5-1; tentatively, D is TRBD1 (5 bases). The V gene lost 3 bases and the J gene lost 3 bases, with 13 bases spanning the gap. Germline V gene sequence: CDR1 SGHRS, CDR2 YFSETQ. CDR3 length: 15 amino acids. The CDR3 here is CASSWGEGGGNTIYF. CDR3 bases: TGCGCCAGCAGCTGGGGGGAAGGTGGTGGAAACACCATATATTTT. The variable domain in full, completed from reference TRBV5-1 and TRBJ1-3, reads KAGVTQTPRYLIKTRGQQVTLSCSPISGHRSVSWYQQTPGQGLQFLFEYFSETQRNKGNFPGRFSGRQFSNSRSEMNVSTLELGDSALYLCASSWGEGGGNTIYFGEGSWLTVV.

CDR3 residues: CASSQQINYGYTF. CDR3 nucleotides: TGTGCCAGCAGCCAACAGATAAACTATGGCTACACCTTC. The V call is TRBV14, the J call TRBJ1-2; D is uncertain. The CDR3 runs to 13 residues. Trimming removed 2 bases at V and 2 bases at J, with 6 bases between. CDR1 is SGHDN and CDR2 is FVKESK in the germline V gene.

The J gene is TRBJ1-2, the V gene TRBV5-1; D is ambiguous. V was shortened by 7 bases and J by 6 bases, with 16 bases between the two germline ends. The CDR3 contains 13 residues. Germline V CDR1 and CDR2: SGHRS, YFSETQ. The chain's CDR3 is CASGLEVTHGYTF. In nucleotides, the CDR3 is TGCGCCAGCGGACTTGAGGTAACGCATGGCTACACCTTC.

The genes are TRBV5-4 and TRBJ1-2; 7 bases fit TRBD1. The V and J ends lost 3 bases and 4 bases, in that order; junction bases with no gene match: 6. CDR1 and CDR2 from the germline V gene are SGHNT and YYREEE (reference sequence). The CDR3 has 14 amino acids. CDR3: CASSSDRVVYGYTF. The CDR3 DNA follows: TGTGCCAGCAGCTCCGACAGGGTGGTCTATGGCTACACCTTC.

The chain carries TRBV11-2 and TRBJ1-2; TRBD1 agrees at 7 bases. V lost 3 bases to trimming and J lost 7 bases; unmatched junction nucleotides: 2. This CDR3 is 12 amino acids long. Germline V CDR1 and CDR2: SGHAT, FQNNGV. DNA for the CDR3: TGTGCCAGCAGCTTGACAGGGTTTGGCTACACCTTC. Its translation is CASSLTGFGYTF.